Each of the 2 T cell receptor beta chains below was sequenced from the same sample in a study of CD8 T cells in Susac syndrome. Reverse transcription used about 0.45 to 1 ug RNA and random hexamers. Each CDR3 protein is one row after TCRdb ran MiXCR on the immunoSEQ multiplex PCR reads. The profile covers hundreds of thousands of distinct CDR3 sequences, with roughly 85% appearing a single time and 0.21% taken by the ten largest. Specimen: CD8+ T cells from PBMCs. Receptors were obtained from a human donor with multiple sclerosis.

For the CDR3, the DNA is TGTGCCAGCAGCGTAGATCCGGGAGCAAATAACTATGGCTACACCTTC. This sequence encodes CASSVDPGANNYGYTF. This chain uses TRBV9 with TRBJ1-2; D is unclear. The V gene's germline CDR1 is SGDLS and CDR2 YYNGEE. The V end was cut by 0 bases, the J end by 1 base, with 13 bases between. The CDR3 length is 16 residues.

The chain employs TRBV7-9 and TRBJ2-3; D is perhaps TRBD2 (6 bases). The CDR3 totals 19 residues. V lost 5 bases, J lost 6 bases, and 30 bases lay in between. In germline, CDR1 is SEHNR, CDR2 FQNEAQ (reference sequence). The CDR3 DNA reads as TGTGCCAGCAGCAATAAGGTGGGCGGGATCGAGAACGAAAGGGATACGCAGTATTTT. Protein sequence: CASSNKVGGIENERDTQYF.